This TCR beta chain emerged from a study of blood T cell repertoires in COVID-19. Study summary: Samples came from the United States, Italy and Spain, spanning acute and convalescent COVID-19. In each case, the material was cDNA or gDNA derived from T cells, B-cell-depleted T cells, or PBMCs.

Patients in Seattle were enrolled during active infection, then followed longitudinally. The protocol was immunoSEQ multiplex PCR, while the TCRdb copy is restricted to in-frame clones and leaves out a portion. The table lists 100,000 to 150,000 clones, around 74% of them singletons. This clonotype originated in an older man with COVID-19, enrolled during active disease. The sequenced sample consisted of peripheral blood.

This CDR3 reads CASTDGRHVEQYF. As DNA, the CDR3 is TGTGCCAGCACCGACGGGAGGCACGTCGAGCAGTACTTC. The chain is built from TRBV6-5 and TRBJ2-7; 7 nucleotides align to TRBD2. The CDR3 sequence is 13 residues long. The ends lost 7 bases at V and 6 bases at J; junction bases unmatched: 9. From germline, CDR1 is MNHEY and CDR2 SVGAGI.